The source of this T cell receptor beta chain is a study of cytomegalovirus exposure and HLA in healthy donors. The CDR3 is made up of 14 amino acids. Germline V gives CDR1 SGHKS, CDR2 YYEKEE (reference sequence). Notes on this clone: Its cognate antigen is unknown. One junction end disagrees with the germline gene, perhaps due to a read error.

Study observations and caveats: In a later analysis, HLA-associated beta chains showed higher expansion and lower generation probabilities than comparable chains. CMV serostatus was the sole immune exposure information available. TCR beta V segments were, for the most part, productive about 90% or about 30% of the time in an earlier analysis.

Use of 60 Vbeta and 13 Jbeta primers characterized the PCR. TCRdb's copy holds only in-frame clones and misses some; the assay was immunoSEQ multiplex PCR. Of 160,000 or so clones listed, approximately 80% are singletons. The sample comprised PBMCs. The rearrangement uses TRBV5-5 and TRBJ1-5; D may be TRBD1 (5 bases). This receptor was taken from a male donor in good health and CMV-seronegative. The CDR3 sequence is CASSLARGNQPQHF. CDR3 DNA: TGTGCCAGCAGCTTGGCTAGGGGCAACCAGCCCCAGCATTTT.